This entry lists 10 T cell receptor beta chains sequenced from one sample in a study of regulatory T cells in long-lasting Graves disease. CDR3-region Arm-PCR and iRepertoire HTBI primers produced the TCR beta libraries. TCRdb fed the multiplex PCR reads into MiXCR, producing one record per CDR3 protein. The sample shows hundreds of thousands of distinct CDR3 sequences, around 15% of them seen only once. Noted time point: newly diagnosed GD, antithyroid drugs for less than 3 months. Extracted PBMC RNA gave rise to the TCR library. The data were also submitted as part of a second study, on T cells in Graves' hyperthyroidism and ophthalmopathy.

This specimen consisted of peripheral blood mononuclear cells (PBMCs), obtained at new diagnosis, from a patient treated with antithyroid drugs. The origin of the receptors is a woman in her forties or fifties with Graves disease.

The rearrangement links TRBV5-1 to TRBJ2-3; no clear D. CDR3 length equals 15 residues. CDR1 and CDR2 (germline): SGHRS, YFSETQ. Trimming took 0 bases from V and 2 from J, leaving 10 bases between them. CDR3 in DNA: TGCGCCAGCAGCTTGGACGGAAAGTCCACAGATACGCAGTATTTT. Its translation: CASSLDGKSTDTQYF.

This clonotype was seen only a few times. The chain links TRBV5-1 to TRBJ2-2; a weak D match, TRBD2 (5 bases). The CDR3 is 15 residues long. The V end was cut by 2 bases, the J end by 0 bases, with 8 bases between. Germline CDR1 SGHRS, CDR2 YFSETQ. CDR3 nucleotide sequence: TGCGCCAGCAGCTTATTCGGGGCGAACACCGGGGAGCTGTTTTTT. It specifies CASSLFGANTGELFF.

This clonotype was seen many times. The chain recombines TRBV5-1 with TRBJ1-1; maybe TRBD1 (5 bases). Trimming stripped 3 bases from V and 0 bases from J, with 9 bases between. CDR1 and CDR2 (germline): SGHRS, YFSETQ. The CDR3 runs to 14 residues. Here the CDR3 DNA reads TGCGCCAGCAGCTCCACAGGCGTGAACACTGAAGCTTTCTTT. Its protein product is CASSSTGVNTEAFF.

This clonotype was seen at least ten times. This CDR3 reads CASSPQGEEQFF. CDR3 DNA: TGTGCCAGCAGCCCCCAGGGAGAAGAGCAGTTCTTC. V gene TRBV11-3 combines with J gene TRBJ2-1, with D perhaps TRBD1 or TRBD2 (5 bases each). The CDR3 length is 12 residues. CDR1 and CDR2 (germline): SGHNT, YENEEA. Deletions cut 5 bases from V and 10 bases from J, with 12 bases between.

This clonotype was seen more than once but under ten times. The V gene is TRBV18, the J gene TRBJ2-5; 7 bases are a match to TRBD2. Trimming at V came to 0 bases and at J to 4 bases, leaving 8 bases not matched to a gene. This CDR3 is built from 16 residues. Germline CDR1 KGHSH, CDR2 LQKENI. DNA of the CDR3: TGTGCCAGCTCACCACCGGGAGGGGACCGTCGAGAGACCCAGTACTTC. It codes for CASSPPGGDRRETQYF.

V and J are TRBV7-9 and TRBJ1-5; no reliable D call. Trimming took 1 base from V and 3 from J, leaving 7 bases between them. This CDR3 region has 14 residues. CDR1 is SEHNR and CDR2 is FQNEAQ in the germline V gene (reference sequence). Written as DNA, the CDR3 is TGTGCCAGCAGCTTAGAAACAGTCAATCAGCCCCAGCATTTT. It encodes CASSLETVNQPQHF. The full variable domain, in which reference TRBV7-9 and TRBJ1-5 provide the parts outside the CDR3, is DTGVSQNPRHKITKRGQNVTFRCDPISEHNRLYWYRQTLGQGPEFLTYFQNEAQLEKSRLLSDRFSAERPKGSFSTLEIQRTEQGDSAMYLCASSLETVNQPQHFGDGTRLSIL.

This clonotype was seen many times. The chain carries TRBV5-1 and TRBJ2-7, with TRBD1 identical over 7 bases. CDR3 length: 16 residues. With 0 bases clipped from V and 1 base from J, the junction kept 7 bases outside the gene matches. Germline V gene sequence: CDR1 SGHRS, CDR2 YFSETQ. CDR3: CASSLDGTATSYEQYF. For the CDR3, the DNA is TGCGCCAGCAGCTTGGATGGGACAGCGACGTCCTACGAGCAGTACTTC.

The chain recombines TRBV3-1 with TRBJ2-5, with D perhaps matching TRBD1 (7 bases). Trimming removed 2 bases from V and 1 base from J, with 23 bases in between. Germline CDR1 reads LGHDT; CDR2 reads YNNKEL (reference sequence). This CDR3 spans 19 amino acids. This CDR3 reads CASSQRRRGLNPSQETQYF. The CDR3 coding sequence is TGTGCCAGCAGCCAACGTCGGAGGGGGCTCAATCCAAGCCAAGAGACCCAGTACTTC.

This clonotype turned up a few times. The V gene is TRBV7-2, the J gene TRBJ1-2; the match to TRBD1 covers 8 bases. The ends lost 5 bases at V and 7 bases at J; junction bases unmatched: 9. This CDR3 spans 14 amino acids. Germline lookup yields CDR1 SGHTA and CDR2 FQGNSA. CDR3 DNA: TGTGCCAGCAGCATAACAAGGACAGGGTTTGGCTACACCTTC. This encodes CASSITRTGFGYTF.

CDR3 protein: CASQDSFQAFF. The CDR3 nucleotides are TGTGCCAGCCAGGACAGTTTTCAAGCTTTCTTT. The chain joins TRBV6-1 to TRBJ1-1; D may be TRBD1 (6 bases). The CDR3 extends over 11 amino acids. V shed 8 bases and J shed 9 bases, with 13 bases lying between them. From germline, CDR1 is MNHNS and CDR2 SASEGT.